This TCR beta chain comes out of a study of T cell clonotyping in hematopoietic cell transplantation. Study conclusions and caveats: CD4 and CD8 repertoire contributions could not be separated without sorting. Recipient TCR diversity dropped after transplant; expanded clonotypes rose from day 30 to 180. At the given depth, recipient repertoires were over 95% de novo clonotypes.

With regard to this clone: As yet, its antigen is unknown.

Blood collection times were about day -28 and days 30, 100, 180 posttransplant. CDR1 is SEHNR, CDR2 FQNEAQ, per germline (reference sequence). The CDR3 has 18 amino acids. With V trimmed by 1 base and J by 6 bases, 18 bases remained unmatched. This table comes from immunoSEQ multiplex PCR, and its TCRdb copy is limited to in-frame clones, with some not included. The sample has more than 3,500 clones; around 70% are singletons. The sequence derives from a male patient aged 60 to 75 who had an allogeneic stem cell transplant, so the T cells may come from the graft donor. Some clones in this sample may be carry-over from other donors' samples. The rearrangement links TRBV7-9 to TRBJ2-7; 7 nucleotides match TRBD2. The sequencing here drew on PBMCs, taken 100 days after allogeneic stem cell transplant. In DNA form, the CDR3 reads TGTGCCAGCAGCTTAGGCCTCTCCAGCGGGACCAGTGTCGGCGAGCAGTACTTC. This translates into CASSLGLSSGTSVGEQYF.